A single sample is the source of the 16 T cell receptor beta chains below, sequenced in a study of blood T cell repertoires in COVID-19. Clones were sequenced by immunoSEQ multiplex PCR, and TCRdb holds only the in-frame ones, with some missing. The sample consists of more than 100,000 clones, over 80% of them appearing once. Sequenced: PBMCs or T cells enriched from blood (not recorded which). Source of these receptors: a woman in her twenties or thirties who had recovered from COVID-19.

The gene calls are TRBV28 and TRBJ1-2; D perhaps matches TRBD1 (5 bases). Looked up from germline, CDR1 is MDHEN and CDR2 is SYDVKM. This CDR3 is built from 14 residues. Deletions cut 8 bases from V and 4 bases from J, with 17 bases between. The CDR3 DNA sequence: TGTGCCAGCTCGCGACCGGGGGGGGGCTATGGCTACACCTTC. This encodes CASSRPGGGYGYTF.

The chain uses TRBV19 and TRBJ2-7; maybe TRBD2 (7 bases). CDR3 length equals 15 residues. Germline-derived CDR1 and CDR2 are LNHDA and SQIVND (reference sequence). V was clipped by 5 bases and J by 5 bases, with 19 bases between them. Written as DNA, the CDR3 is TGTGCCAGTAGTTGGGGGGGGGCGATAATCGACGAGCAGTACTTC. Its translation is CASSWGGAIIDEQYF.

The J gene is TRBJ1-3, the V gene TRBV9; D not resolved. V lost 0 bases and J 3 bases, leaving 10 bases between the germline ends. CDR3 length equals 15 residues. Germline CDR1 SGDLS, CDR2 YYNGEE. The CDR3: CASSVDVRVGNTIYF. As DNA, the CDR3 is TGTGCCAGCAGCGTAGATGTGAGGGTTGGAAACACCATATATTTT.

This clone was seen a handful of times. This rearrangement joins TRBV5-6 to TRBJ1-4; D gene ambiguous. V shed 5 bases and J shed 3 bases, with 8 bases lying between them. This CDR3 has 13 amino acids. Germline assignment: CDR1 SGHDT and CDR2 YYEEEE. CDR3 sequence (DNA): TGTGCCAGCAGTCTCGGTTCTAATGAAAAACTGTTTTTT. Encoded protein: CASSLGSNEKLFF.

The chain recombines TRBV2 with TRBJ2-7, with D uncertain. This CDR3 contains 12 residues. With 2 bases removed from V and 3 bases from J, the gap between germline ends came to 5 bases. From germline, CDR1 is SNHLY and CDR2 FYNNEI. CDR3 nucleotide sequence: TGTGCCAGCAGTGAAACTGGCTACGAGCAGTACTTC. This codes for CASSETGYEQYF.

This clone was seen just once. This chain connects TRBV3-1 (or the pseudogene TRBV3-2) to TRBJ1-2, with D possibly being TRBD1 (6 bases). CDR1 and CDR2 (germline): LGHDT, YNNKEL (reference sequence). Trimming removed 4 bases at V and 4 bases at J, with 10 bases between. This CDR3 contains 13 residues. The CDR3 loop reads CASSRTETYGYTF. For the CDR3, the DNA is TGTGCCAGCAGCCGGACAGAAACCTATGGCTACACCTTC.

The chain uses TRBV3-1 (or the pseudogene TRBV3-2) and TRBJ1-3; D may be TRBD1 (5 bases). CDR1 is LGHDT and CDR2 is YNNKEL in the germline V gene (reference sequence). Trimming pared 2 bases from V and 0 bases from J, leaving 8 bases between. The length of the CDR3 is 15 residues. The DNA for the CDR3 is TGTGCCAGCAGCCAATCGACAGCCTCTGGAAACACCATATATTTT. Translating it yields CASSQSTASGNTIYF.

The chain links TRBV11-2 to TRBJ2-4; TRBD2 aligns across 7 bases. The CDR3 loop spans 16 amino acids. CDR1 and CDR2 from the germline V gene are SGHAT and FQNNGV. Trimming at V came to 5 bases and at J to 0 bases, leaving 7 bases not matched to a gene. CDR3 sequence (DNA): TGTGCCAGCAGCCAGCGGGGTAGTCTAGCCAAAAACATTCAGTACTTC. This translates into CASSQRGSLAKNIQYF.

The CDR3 region has the DNA TGTGCCATCGGGCCGGGATGGGATCAGCCCCAGCATTTT. It codes for CAIGPGWDQPQHF. The genes are TRBV10-3 and TRBJ1-5; D remains unclear. The ends were cut back, 8 bases at V and 5 bases at J, with 13 bases in the middle. This CDR3 contains 13 residues. The germline V gene encodes CDR1 ENHRY and CDR2 SYGVKD.

V and J are TRBV2 and TRBJ1-4; D is possibly TRBD1 (5 bases). Germline CDR1 SNHLY, CDR2 FYNNEI. This CDR3 contains 14 residues. The V end lost 3 bases, the J end lost 5 bases, and 10 bases lay between the germline ends. The CDR3 loop is CASSEGRLNEKLFF. The DNA of the CDR3 is TGTGCCAGCAGTGAGGGGCGGTTGAATGAAAAACTGTTTTTT.

This chain links TRBV19 with TRBJ1-5; 7 bases match TRBD1. The ends lost 8 bases at V and 0 bases at J; junction bases unmatched: 7. Germline CDR1 reads LNHDA; CDR2 reads SQIVND (reference sequence). This CDR3 contains 15 residues. CDR3 sequence: CASRIDRASNQPQHF. In nucleotides, the CDR3 is TGTGCCAGTCGAATCGACAGGGCTAGCAATCAGCCCCAGCATTTT. Using reference TRBV19 and TRBJ1-5 for the parts outside the CDR3, the full variable domain is DGGITQSPKYLFRKEGQNVTLSCEQNLNHDAMYWYRQDPGQGLRLIYYSQIVNDFQKGDIAEGYSVSREKKESFPLTVTSAQKNPTAFYLCASRIDRASNQPQHFGDGTRLSIL.

V is TRBV27 and J is TRBJ2-3; 15 bases are shared with TRBD2. Germline assignment: CDR1 MNHEY and CDR2 SMNVEV (reference sequence). With V trimmed by 1 base and J by 0 bases, 8 bases remained unmatched. The CDR3 sequence is 20 residues long. The CDR3 here is CASSLWGTSGRTPSTDTQYF. Here the CDR3 DNA reads TGTGCCAGCAGTTTATGGGGGACTAGCGGGAGGACCCCCAGCACAGATACGCAGTATTTT.

The chain recombines TRBV27 with TRBJ1-2, with TRBD1 matching over 7 bases. V dropped 4 bases and J dropped 8; count of bases not matched to a gene: 10. The CDR3 has 14 residues. Per the germline V gene, CDR1 is MNHEY and CDR2 is SMNVEV (reference sequence). The CDR3 DNA reads as TGTGCCAGCAGTTATTCCGGACAGGCAGGAGGCTACACCTTC. Protein sequence: CASSYSGQAGGYTF.

This chain joins TRBV28 and TRBJ1-4, with 7 bases aligning to TRBD1. Germline CDR1 reads MDHEN; CDR2 reads SYDVKM. Losses at the gene ends were 6 bases for V and 7 bases for J; bases not matched to a gene: 5. The CDR3 length is 13 residues. CDR3 loop: CASSGQVVEKLFF. The CDR3 DNA reads TGTGCCAGCAGCGGACAGGTTGTTGAAAAACTGTTTTTT.

CDR3 protein: CASILGLNTEAFF. As DNA, the CDR3 is TGTGCCAGCATACTGGGCTTGAACACTGAAGCTTTCTTT. The rearrangement joins TRBV2 to TRBJ1-1; D gene uncertain. The V end was cut by 7 bases, the J end by 0 bases, with 9 bases between. Germline V gene lookup returns CDR1 SNHLY and CDR2 FYNNEI. The CDR3 has 13 amino acids.

This chain connects TRBV7-2 to TRBJ1-4; 10 bases are shared with TRBD1. J gave up 7 bases and V 3 bases, and 8 bases lay outside the gene matches. This CDR3 spans 16 amino acids. Germline values: CDR1 SGHTA, CDR2 FQGNSA. The CDR3 coding sequence is TGTGCCAGCAGCTTCCCTGACAGGGGGCATCGTGAAAAACTGTTTTTT. Protein sequence: CASSFPDRGHREKLFF.